This T cell receptor (beta chain) was identified during a study of blood T cells in healthy people across ages. Study-level results: TCR beta diversity tracked closely with naive T cell percentage. Older age went with lower TCR beta diversity per million T cells, in a roughly linear way.

Together with a sample-barcoded 5' primer, a J-beta primer mix was included in a second PCR lasting about 6 to 11 cycles. All cDNA molecules were each tagged by a template-switch adaptor with 12 random nucleotides. Each CDR3 protein gets one entry after TCRdb re-called the 5' RACE reads with MiXCR. The profile shows around 670,000 distinct CDR3 sequences, about 30% of them singletons. This clonotype showed up just a few times. Its matching antigen is unknown. CDR1 and CDR2 from the germline V gene are MNHEY and SVGEGT. The V end lost 0 bases, the J end lost 2 bases, and 14 bases lay between the germline ends. The CDR3 runs to 17 residues.

Sample: blood. The receptor's source is a woman of 80 years or more in good health. The chain joins TRBV6-2 or TRBV6-3 to TRBJ1-5; maybe TRBD1 (5 bases). The CDR3 sequence is CASSYSSPGVGNQPQHF. Here the CDR3 DNA reads TGTGCCAGCAGTTACTCGAGTCCGGGGGTTGGCAATCAGCCCCAGCATTTT.